This T cell receptor beta chain was identified in a study of T cells in Graves' hyperthyroidism and ophthalmopathy. RNA transcripts were the template for amplifying TCR beta CDR3 regions. Primed by the HTBI set, a first-round RT-PCR was run on the TCR CDR3. TCRdb recomputed calls from the multiplex PCR reads with MiXCR, one row per CDR3 protein. The top ten hold 15% to 20% of the sample, which has under 700,000 distinct CDR3 sequences, 15% to 20% seen once. Trimming took 5 bases from V and 3 from J, leaving 16 bases between them. Germline V gene sequence: CDR1 LNHDA, CDR2 SQIVND (reference sequence). The CDR3 is 15 amino acids.

This receptor was identified in a young woman with Graves' hyperthyroidism. V and J are TRBV19 and TRBJ1-1, with D possibly TRBD1 on 6 matching bases. Material for sequencing was blood. This CDR3 reads CASSYPRDTHTEAFF. CDR3 DNA: TGTGCCAGTAGTTATCCCCGGGACACACACACTGAAGCTTTCTTT.